The present TCR beta chain was sequenced within a study of T cell responses to AZD1222 COVID-19 vaccine (dated by TCRdb to the early 2020s). About the investigation overall: AZD1222 recipients given second doses at about 4 weeks or at about 12 weeks were pooled, since spike-specific TCR depth and breadth were not found to differ between the two schedules. Enrollment into the trials was organized by age into subgroups of 18-55, 56-69 and 70-plus years, and those subgroups contained roughly 150, 30 and 60 TCR-sequenced participants, respectively. TCR sequencing covered 233 trial participants: 207 given two doses of AZD1222 and 26 given two doses of MenACWY control vaccine.

Taken with the paper, the label for time point translates to: baseline before first vaccination. Vaccinee samples came from UK trials COV001 and COV002, including a single-blind randomized controlled phase 2/3 trial of AZD1222 (ChAdOx1 nCoV-19) in healthy adults. Trial participant PBMC samples were collected at day 0 and day 28 after the second dose for TCRbeta chain sequencing. The CDR3 covers 15 residues, taking in both the cysteine and the phenylalanine. The CDR3 DNA has 45 bases and is translated from base 1. Reading the germline V gene gives CDR1 MNHEY and CDR2 SVGAGI. V is reduced by 8 bases and J by 1 base, leaving a spacing of 18 bases between them. Regarding this clone: Which antigen it targets is not known. No per-base quality is available; no much larger clone lies one base away.

The CDR3 regions of human TCRbeta chains were subjected to immunosequencing. Under the source paper's analysis protocol: Repertoire TCRs were matched against a reference library of SARS-CoV-2-specific TCRs generated with the MIRA antigen-specificity platform. Breadth was defined as the fraction of unique TCRs that were SARS-CoV-2-associated, and depth was defined as the fraction of total T cells that were SARS-CoV-2-associated. Using the MIRA data, each spike-specific TCR was assigned both to the spike region to which the TCR was reactive and to a CD4 or CD8 class. Log10-transformed breadth and depth values were compared by one-way ANOVA with Sidak's multiple comparisons tests. TCRdb carries this immuneACCESS record with in-frame sequences only. Its versions omit some clonotypes, under half of them owing to an unresolved V gene in the studies checked, with the rest unexplained. V and J calls and clone size are those listed in that table; D and trimming were worked out from the DNA. The sample table contains about 180,000 clones; only one count was recorded for more than 90% of them. The ten largest clones add up to 2.6% of the sample.

General findings and caveats noted by the study authors: Nearly half of unique spike-specific TCRs reportedly recognized epitopes outside regions mutated in the B.1.351 and B.1.1.7 variants. Participants were mostly white British, with more females than males. The authors suggested clonal diversity may have been underestimated. In the small 56-69-year group, the increase in depth fell short of significance, most likely because of low power. No day 14 peak-response samples were available, so repertoires were characterized only after the peak T cell response. CD4 TCRs associated with the vaccine covered the entire spike protein, and the dominant responses were in regions 160-218 and 743-854. Conclusions about previously exposed vaccinees were limited because only six or seven AZD1222 recipients were SARS-CoV-2 seropositive at baseline. Spike-specific TCR breadth and depth rose significantly after two AZD1222 doses compared with day 0 and with MenACWY recipients.

Here the chain combines TRBV6-5 and TRBJ2-7; TRBD2 might be the D gene, on 5 matching bases. The sequence was obtained from an adult in good health. The material sequenced was peripheral blood, taken on day 0 of AZD1222 vaccination. The CDR3 loop reads CASPPEWEQSYEQYF. The DNA sequence is given as TGTGCCAGCCCACCGGAGTGGGAGCAATCCTACGAGCAGTACTTC.